This T cell receptor beta chain originates from a study of shared clonotypes between healthy human individuals. Study outcomes and limitations: Clonotype sharing levels among donors were expected to vary with sequencing depth.

Each subset's genomic DNA was split evenly across several immunoSEQ plates. Repertoires were generated with immunoSEQ multiplex PCR, while TCRdb's copy carries only in-frame clones and drops some. The data show about 1.1 million clones, with roughly 77% seen just once and over 0.8% held by the top ten. As concerns this clone: Its antigen remains unidentified.

Sequenced: memory CD4+ T cells from PBMCs. Subset described: CD45RA-negative fraction. This receptor was obtained from a man younger than 35 in good health. Some clones in this sample may be carry-over from other donors' samples.

CDR3 sequence: CASSLLTGTPSYEQYF. In DNA form, the CDR3 reads TGTGCCAGCAGCTTACTTACAGGGACCCCCTCCTACGAGCAGTACTTC. The V and J genes are TRBV7-8 and TRBJ2-7; weak D call: TRBD1 (6 bases). CDR3 length: 16 amino acids. The germline V gene has CDR1 SGHVS and CDR2 FQNEAQ. The germline V and J ends were trimmed by 2 bases and 0 bases, with 14 bases remaining between them.